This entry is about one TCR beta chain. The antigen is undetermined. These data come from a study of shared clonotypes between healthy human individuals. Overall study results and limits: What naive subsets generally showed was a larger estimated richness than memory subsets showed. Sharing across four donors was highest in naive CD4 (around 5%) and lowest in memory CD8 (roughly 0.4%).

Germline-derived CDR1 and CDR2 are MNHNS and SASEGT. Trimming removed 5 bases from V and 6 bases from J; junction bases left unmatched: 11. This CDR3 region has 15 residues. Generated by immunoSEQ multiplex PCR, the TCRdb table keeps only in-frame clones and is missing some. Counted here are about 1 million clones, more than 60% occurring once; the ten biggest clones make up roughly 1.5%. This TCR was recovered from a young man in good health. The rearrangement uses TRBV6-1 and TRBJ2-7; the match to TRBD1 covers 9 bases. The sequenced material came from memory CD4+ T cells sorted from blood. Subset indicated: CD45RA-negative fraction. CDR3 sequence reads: CASSSGQGSQGEQYF. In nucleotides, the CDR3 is TGTGCCAGCAGTAGCGGACAGGGGAGCCAAGGCGAGCAGTACTTC.